Sequencing of this T cell receptor beta chain was carried out in a study of CD8+CD57+ T cells in acquired aplastic anemia. The CDR3 consists of 17 residues. Between the trimmed V and J ends, which lost 4 bases and 4 bases, there was a span of 25 bases. Looked up from germline, CDR1 is DFQATT and CDR2 is SNEGSKA (reference sequence). General observations from the study: With respect to CD8+ Simpson's diversity, patients and controls did not differ significantly. Overlapping CD8+ CDR3 repertoires of patients and controls contained under 30 shared sequences.

TCR beta VDJ and CDR3 profiles were obtained from a genomic DNA template. Each CDR3 protein is one row after TCRdb ran MiXCR on the reads. This table has 150,000 to 200,000 distinct CDR3 sequences, around 60% appearing once. CD8+CD57+ cell expansion had been shown by flow cytometry in patients chosen for sequencing. The cohort consisted entirely of patients having severe acquired aplastic anemia. With respect to this clonotype: Antigen specificity is unknown. Likely a read error: the CDR3 ends without its conserved phenylalanine or tryptophan.

The chain uses TRBV20-1 and TRBJ1-2, with D perhaps matching TRBD1 (6 bases). The source of this sequence is a human donor with aplastic anemia. Sequenced: sorted CD4+, CD8+, or CD8+CD57+ T cells (not recorded which) from PBMCs. The CDR3 region has the DNA TGCAGTGCTATAGAGGGACACTCCCGCCCCTTATTCTATGGCTACACCTGC. Translated: CSAIEGHSRPLFYGYTC.